The 21 T cell receptor beta chains below were found in one sample sequenced in a study of long-term antiretroviral therapy in people with HIV. The run of the v3.0 immunoSEQ assay was at survey level. Some clones are missing from TCRdb's copy, which holds only in-frame ones; the method was immunoSEQ multiplex PCR. The table lists some 24,000 clones, approximately 83% of them singletons. Here the sequenced sample was unsorted PBMCs, taken 0.7 years before starting antiretroviral therapy. The receptors derive from a man aged 25-45 years with HIV.

The chain joins TRBV14 to TRBJ1-1, with 8 bases that match TRBD1. The CDR3 is 15 residues long. V trimming: 2 bases; J trimming: 0 bases; junction bases outside the gene matches: 2. Germline assignment: CDR1 SGHDN and CDR2 FVKESK. The CDR3 DNA reads as TGTGCCAGCAGCCAAAGGACAGGGCTGAACACTGAAGCTTTCTTT. Its translation is CASSQRTGLNTEAFF.

This rearrangement joins TRBV7-2 to TRBJ2-1; 8 bases agree with TRBD2. Germline CDR1 is SGHTA and CDR2 is FQGNSA. The CDR3 loop spans 16 amino acids. After removal of 5 bases from V and 9 bases from J, the junction contained 15 bases not matched to a gene. The chain's CDR3 is CASSPSGTSPTVEQFF. The DNA of the CDR3 is TGTGCCAGCAGCCCCTCGGGGACTAGTCCTACCGTTGAGCAGTTCTTC.

The V and J genes are TRBV6-5 and TRBJ1-1; 7 nucleotides agree with TRBD1. The CDR3 loop spans 12 amino acids. The germline V gene has CDR1 MNHEY and CDR2 SVGAGI. V lost 6 bases to trimming and J lost 7 bases; unmatched junction nucleotides: 5. Here the CDR3 DNA reads TGTGCCAGCAGGAGAGGGGACAGTGAAGCTTTCTTT. Amino acid sequence: CASRRGDSEAFF.

The rearrangement uses TRBV28 and TRBJ2-7; D is ambiguous. The CDR3 spans 12 residues. Trimming pared 6 bases from V and 1 base from J, leaving 7 bases between. Germline V CDR1 and CDR2: MDHEN, SYDVKM. CDR3 in amino acids: CASSRVSYEQYF. The CDR3, as DNA: TGTGCCAGCAGCCGAGTATCCTACGAGCAGTACTTC.

The chain couples TRBV4-1 to TRBJ1-2; D not resolved. V was shortened by 4 bases and J by 4 bases, with 16 bases between the two germline ends. Germline V gives CDR1 MGHRA, CDR2 YSYEKL. This CDR3 contains 15 residues. Here the CDR3 reads CASSPTAGPSYGYTF. In nucleotides, the CDR3 is TGCGCCAGCAGCCCAACTGCGGGTCCCTCCTATGGCTACACCTTC.

The chain employs TRBV7-6 and TRBJ2-1; 9 bases are a match to TRBD2. The V and J ends lost 5 bases and 7 bases, in that order; junction bases with no gene match: 12. This CDR3 has 16 residues. CDR1 is SGHVS and CDR2 is FNYEAQ in the germline V gene. The CDR3 nucleotides read TGTGCCAGCAGCAAATTAGCGGGAGTCGGCCTGAATGAGCAGTTCTTC. The encoded protein is CASSKLAGVGLNEQFF.

J is TRBJ1-1 and V is TRBV5-1; D unclear. The CDR3 runs to 15 residues. In germline, CDR1 is SGHRS, CDR2 YFSETQ. The V and J ends lost 5 bases and 3 bases respectively, with 17 bases between them. In DNA form, the CDR3 reads TGCGCCAGCAGATCCTTCGACCTAAGGGACACTGAAGCTTTCTTT. It translates to CASRSFDLRDTEAFF.

The chain recombines TRBV10-3 with TRBJ2-3, with D perhaps being TRBD1 or TRBD2 (6 bases each). There are 18 residues in the CDR3. CDR1 and CDR2 (germline): ENHRY, SYGVKD. V was shortened by 2 bases and J by 4 bases, with 22 bases between the two germline ends. The CDR3 reads CAISERAGGAMKSDTQYF. The CDR3 bases are TGTGCCATCAGTGAGAGGGCCGGGGGCGCTATGAAATCAGATACGCAGTATTTT.

The DNA for the CDR3 is TGTGCCAGCAGCGGCCGCGGGCCTCCCTACGAGCAGTACTTC. This translates into CASSGRGPPYEQYF. This chain joins TRBV11-2 and TRBJ2-7; the D gene is possibly TRBD2 (5 bases). The germline CDR1 and CDR2 sequences are SGHAT and FQNNGV. The CDR3 spans 14 residues. Trimming took off 5 bases at V and 2 bases at J, with 13 bases between the two ends.

The rearrangement uses TRBV30 and TRBJ1-3; a weak D match, TRBD1 (5 bases). The ends were cut back, 2 bases at V and 3 bases at J, with 14 bases in the middle. This CDR3 has 15 amino acids. In germline, CDR1 is GTSNPN, CDR2 SVGIG (reference sequence). The CDR3 region is CAWSFPGTRGNTIYF. The CDR3 nucleotides read TGTGCCTGGAGTTTCCCCGGGACCCGTGGAAACACCATATATTTT.

This clone was recorded once. V is TRBV25-1 and J is TRBJ1-5; the D is unclear. The CDR3 is 13 amino acids. CDR1 is MGHDK and CDR2 is SYGVNS in the germline V gene. V lost 2 bases, J lost 4 bases, and 6 bases lay in between. The CDR3 sequence: CASSEVGNQPQHF. For the CDR3, the DNA is TGTGCCAGCAGTGAAGTGGGAAATCAGCCCCAGCATTTT. The variable domain in full, completed from reference TRBV25-1 and TRBJ1-5, reads EADIYQTPRYLVIGTGKKITLECSQTMGHDKMYWYQQDPGMELHLIHYSYGVNSTEKGDLSSESTVSRIRTEHFPLTLESARPSHTSQYLCASSEVGNQPQHFGDGTRLSIL.

This chain links TRBV28 with TRBJ1-3; unclear D gene. CDR3 length: 15 amino acids. The V end was cut by 6 bases, the J end by 4 bases, with 16 bases between. CDR1 and CDR2 from the germline V gene are MDHEN and SYDVKM. CDR3 DNA: TGTGCCAGCAGGACGGAAGACGGCTCGGGAAACACCATATATTTT. It translates to CASRTEDGSGNTIYF.

This chain links TRBV29-1 with TRBJ2-7; D could derive from TRBD1 or TRBD2 (5 bases each). CDR1 and CDR2 (germline): SQVTM, ANQGSEA. Trimming cost V 8 bases and J 2 bases, with 10 bases left between them. This CDR3 comprises 11 residues. The CDR3 nucleotides read TGCAGCATCCGGGACGCCTACGAGCAGTACTTC. It is translated as CSIRDAYEQYF.

V gene TRBV18 combines with J gene TRBJ1-2; TRBD1 matches at 7 bases. The germline CDR1 and CDR2 sequences are KGHSH and LQKENI. The V and J ends lost 6 bases and 6 bases, in that order; junction bases with no gene match: 7. CDR3 length: 13 residues. CDR3 in DNA: TGTGCCAGCTCCCCCGGGACAGATGATGGCTACACCTTC. Its translation is CASSPGTDDGYTF. Full variable domain (remainder filled in from reference TRBV18 and TRBJ1-2): NAGVMQNPRHLVRRRGQEARLRCSPMKGHSHVYWYRQLPEEGLKFMVYLQKENIIDESGMPKERFSAEFPKEGPSILRIQQVVRGDSAAYFCASSPGTDDGYTFGSGTRLTVV.

This rearrangement joins TRBV7-9 to TRBJ2-5; 7 bases align to TRBD2. Germline assignment: CDR1 SEHNR and CDR2 FQNEAQ (reference sequence). CDR3 length: 15 residues. The V gene end was trimmed by 10 bases and the J gene end by 4 bases; junction bases not matched to a gene: 15. The CDR3 protein is CATYGLGGVPETQYF. The CDR3 nucleotides are TGTGCCACCTACGGTCTGGGGGGGGTTCCAGAGACCCAGTACTTC.

This chain links TRBV28 with TRBJ2-1; TRBD2 aligns across 7 bases. This CDR3 is 13 amino acids long. The trim removed 10 bases at V and 0 bases at J, leaving 3 bases unmatched. Per the germline V gene, CDR1 is MDHEN and CDR2 is SYDVKM. CDR3 coding DNA: TGTGCCACCCGGACTAGCTCCTACAATGAGCAGTTCTTC. This gives the protein CATRTSSYNEQFF.

This chain links TRBV10-3 with TRBJ2-1, with 8 nucleotides matching TRBD1. Unmatched junction bases numbered 8, after V lost 3 bases and J lost 7 bases. CDR3 length equals 15 residues. Germline CDR1 is ENHRY and CDR2 is SYGVKD. The CDR3 coding sequence is TGTGCCATCAGTGAAAGTACAGGGGGGTGGAATGAGCAGTTCTTC. Its protein product is CAISESTGGWNEQFF.

This chain connects TRBV19 to TRBJ2-7, with 8 bases lining up with TRBD1. Trimming took 3 bases from V and 0 from J; bases not matched to a gene: 1. CDR1 is LNHDA, CDR2 SQIVND, per germline (reference sequence). The CDR3 has 14 amino acids. The CDR3 nucleotides are TGTGCCAGTAGTATCGGGACAGGCTCCTACGAGCAGTACTTC. Translating gives CASSIGTGSYEQYF.

The V and J genes are TRBV7-2 and TRBJ2-2; perhaps TRBD2 as D (5 bases). V dropped 1 base and J dropped 7 bases, with 10 bases sitting between them. CDR3 length: 14 amino acids. Germline V gene sequence: CDR1 SGHTA, CDR2 FQGNSA. Here the CDR3 DNA reads TGTGCCAGCAGCTTAGGGTACGGGGACGGGGAGCTGTTTTTT. Protein sequence: CASSLGYGDGELFF.

This rearrangement joins TRBV5-1 to TRBJ1-1; D is uncertain. This CDR3 has 14 residues. Germline-derived CDR1 and CDR2 are SGHRS and YFSETQ. V lost 0 bases and J 5 bases, leaving 11 bases between the germline ends. The CDR3 sequence: CASSLGHQSTEAFF. The CDR3 nucleotides are TGCGCCAGCAGCTTGGGACACCAGAGTACTGAAGCTTTCTTT.

CDR3 amino acids: CASSYSLGEFTDTQYF. The CDR3 nucleotides read TGTGCCAGCAGTTACTCGTTGGGGGAGTTCACAGATACGCAGTATTTT. This chain joins TRBV6-5 and TRBJ2-3, with D perhaps matching TRBD1 or TRBD2 (5 bases each). Trimming shortened V by 0 bases and J by 2 bases, and 12 bases separated the two germline ends. Germline V gives CDR1 MNHEY, CDR2 SVGAGI. The CDR3 is 16 residues long.